Listed below are T cell receptor beta chains from one sample, sequenced in a study of shared clonotypes between healthy human individuals. Data came from immunoSEQ multiplex PCR; TCRdb stores just in-frame clones and leaves some out. The sample includes around 1,100,000 clones, 60% to 85% seen only once; the top ten take almost 0.9%. The sample was memory CD4+ T cells from PBMCs. Every receptor here comes from a man younger than 35 in good health. Some clones in this sample may be carry-over from other donors' samples. CDR3s include the opening cysteine and the closing phenylalanine or tryptophan. The order of the fields is D gene, clone size, J gene, CDR3 length, V gene, CDR3 protein, CDR3 DNA. The D gene is left open where the match is weak. Where a row states a size, it is once, few, many or the class of an expanded clone; other rows omit it.

D: TRBD1; size: .; J: TRBJ2-4; length: 18; V: TRBV7-2; CDR3: CASSFAGAGGLSKNIQYF; DNA: TGTGCCAGCAGCTTTGCGGGTGCAGGGGGCCTATCCAAAAACATTCAGTACTTC
D: TRBD1; size: once; J: TRBJ2-1; length: 16; V: TRBV5-4; CDR3: CASSLGTGSSYNEQFF; DNA: TGTGCCAGCAGCTTGGGGACAGGGAGCTCCTACAATGAGCAGTTCTTC
D: .; size: .; J: TRBJ1-1; length: 13; V: TRBV2; CDR3: CASSFSVFTEAFF; DNA: TGTGCCAGCAGTTTTTCTGTGTTCACTGAAGCTTTCTTT
D: TRBD2; size: .; J: TRBJ2-1; length: 16; V: TRBV5-1; CDR3: CASSPQTSGSGNEQFF; DNA: TGCGCCAGCAGCCCGCAGACTAGCGGGAGTGGGAATGAGCAGTTCTTC
D: TRBD1; size: few; J: TRBJ2-5; length: 15; V: TRBV5-1; CDR3: CASSLGDRVQETQYF; DNA: TGCGCCAGCAGCTTGGGGGACAGGGTCCAAGAGACCCAGTACTTC
D: .; size: .; J: TRBJ2-7; length: 15; V: TRBV9; CDR3: CASSVGSGRTYEQYF; DNA: TGTGCCAGCAGCGTAGGTAGCGGTCGTACCTACGAGCAGTACTTC
D: TRBD2; size: .; J: TRBJ2-1; length: 16; V: TRBV4-3; CDR3: CASSHRTSGSYNEQFF; DNA: TGCGCCAGCAGCCACAGGACTAGCGGGAGTTACAATGAGCAGTTCTTC
D: .; size: .; J: TRBJ2-7; length: 14; V: TRBV11-2; CDR3: CASSSALDSTEQYF; DNA: TGTGCCAGCAGCTCGGCCTTGGACAGTACCGAGCAGTACTTC
D: .; size: .; J: TRBJ1-1; length: 14; V: TRBV6-5; CDR3: CASSRGKGDTEAFF; DNA: TGTGCCAGCAGCAGGGGAAAAGGGGACACTGAAGCTTTCTTT
D: TRBD1; size: .; J: TRBJ2-7; length: 14; V: TRBV5-1; CDR3: CASSTDRASYEQYF; DNA: TGCGCCAGCAGCACGGACAGGGCATCCTACGAGCAGTACTTC